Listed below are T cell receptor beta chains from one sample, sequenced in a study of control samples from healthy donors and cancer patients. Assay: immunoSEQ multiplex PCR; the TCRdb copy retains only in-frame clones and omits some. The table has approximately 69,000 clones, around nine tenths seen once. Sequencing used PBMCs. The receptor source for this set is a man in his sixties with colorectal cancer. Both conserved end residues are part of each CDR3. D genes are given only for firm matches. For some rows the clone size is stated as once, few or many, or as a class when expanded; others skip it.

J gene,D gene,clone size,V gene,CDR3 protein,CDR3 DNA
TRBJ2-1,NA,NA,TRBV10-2,CASRENGGSYNEQFF,TGCGCCAGCAGGGAAAACGGGGGCTCCTACAATGAGCAGTTCTTC
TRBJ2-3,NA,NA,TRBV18,CASSPRGDTQYF,TGTGCCAGCTCACCACGGGGAGATACGCAGTATTTT
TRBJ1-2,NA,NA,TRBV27,CASKSGRTNYGYTF,TGTGCCAGCAAGAGTGGCCGAACTAACTATGGCTACACCTTC
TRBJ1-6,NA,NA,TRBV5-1,CASSLAIGGGSPLHF,TGCGCCAGCAGCTTGGCCATTGGGGGGGGATCACCCCTCCACTTT
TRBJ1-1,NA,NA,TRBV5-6,CASSSRGAGATEAFF,TGTGCCAGCAGCTCCCGGGGCGCGGGCGCCACTGAAGCTTTCTTT
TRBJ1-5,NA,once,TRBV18,CASSPNGGGGQPQHF,TGTGCCAGCTCACCAAACGGGGGGGGCGGCCAGCCCCAGCATTTT
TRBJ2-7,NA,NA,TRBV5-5,CASSLGSGPYEQYF,TGTGCCAGCAGCTTGGGCAGTGGCCCCTACGAGCAGTACTTC
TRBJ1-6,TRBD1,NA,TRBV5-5,CASSRGQVNSPLHF,TGTGCCAGCAGTAGAGGACAGGTTAATTCACCCCTCCACTTT
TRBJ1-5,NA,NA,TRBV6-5,CASSRDGFYQPQHF,TGTGCCAGCAGCCGTGACGGGTTTTATCAGCCCCAGCATTTT
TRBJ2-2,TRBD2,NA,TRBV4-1,CASSLQRGANTGELFF,TGCGCCAGCAGCCTCCAGCGGGGGGCGAACACCGGGGAGCTGTTTTTT
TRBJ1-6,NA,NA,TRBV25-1,CASSEFQEDSPLHF,TGTGCCAGCAGTGAATTTCAGGAGGATTCACCCCTCCACTTT
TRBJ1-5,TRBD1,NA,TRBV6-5,CASSTLTGGRQPQHF,TGTGCCAGCAGTACATTGACAGGGGGACGGCAGCCCCAGCATTTT
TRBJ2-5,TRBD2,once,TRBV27,CASRGLAGTETQYF,TGTGCCAGCAGGGGACTAGCGGGGACAGAGACCCAGTACTTC
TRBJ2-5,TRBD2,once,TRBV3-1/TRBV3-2,CASRLTGGRRGTQYF,TGTGCCAGCCGGTTGACGGGGGGGCGTCGTGGGACCCAGTACTTC
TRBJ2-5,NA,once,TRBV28,CAIRRAETQYF,TGTGCCATCCGGAGGGCCGAGACCCAGTACTTC
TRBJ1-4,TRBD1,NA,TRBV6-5,CASRKDRGPEKLFF,TGTGCCAGCAGGAAGGACAGGGGGCCTGAAAAACTGTTTTTT
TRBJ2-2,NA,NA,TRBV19,CASSTVDASTGELFF,TGTGCCAGTAGTACGGTGGATGCAAGTACCGGGGAGCTGTTTTTT
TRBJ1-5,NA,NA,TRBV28,CASSSGGRPRDQPQHF,TGTGCCAGCAGTTCGGGTGGGCGGCCCAGGGATCAGCCCCAGCATTTT
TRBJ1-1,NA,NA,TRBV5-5,CASSPSLGGFRGAFF,TGTGCCAGCAGCCCGAGCCTAGGGGGGTTCAGGGGTGCTTTCTTT
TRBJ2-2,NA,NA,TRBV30,CAWSVLKAGGELFF,TGTGCCTGGAGTGTACTGAAGGCGGGCGGGGAGCTGTTTTTT
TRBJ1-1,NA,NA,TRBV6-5,CASSKNRDGAFF,TGTGCCAGCAGTAAGAACAGGGATGGAGCTTTCTTT
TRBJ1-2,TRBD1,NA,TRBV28,CASSSIDRGHYGYTF,TGTGCCAGCAGTTCCATCGACAGGGGCCACTATGGCTACACCTTC
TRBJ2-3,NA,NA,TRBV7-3,CASSPGGGNTQYF,TGTGCCAGCAGCCCTGGTGGGGGAAATACGCAGTATTTT
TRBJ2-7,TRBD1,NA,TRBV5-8,CASSTYRGYEQYF,TGTGCCAGCAGCACCTACAGGGGCTACGAGCAGTACTTC
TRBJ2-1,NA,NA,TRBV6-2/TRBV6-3,CASSPYGGNEQFF,TGTGCCAGCAGTCCATATGGGGGCAATGAGCAGTTCTTC
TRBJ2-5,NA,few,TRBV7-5,CARSSSGGDRRSGVQYF,TGTGCCAGAAGCTCGAGTGGGGGGGACAGGCGGTCTGGGGTCCAGTACTTC
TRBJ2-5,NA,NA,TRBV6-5,CASSSNTGQGETQYF,TGTGCCAGCAGTTCAAATACGGGCCAGGGAGAGACCCAGTACTTC
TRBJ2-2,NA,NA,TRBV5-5,CASSLAGHPNTGELFF,TGTGCCAGCAGCCTGGCGGGACACCCCAACACCGGGGAGCTGTTTTTT
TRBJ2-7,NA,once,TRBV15,CATSRERSYEQYF,TGTGCCACCAGCAGAGAGCGGAGCTACGAGCAGTACTTC
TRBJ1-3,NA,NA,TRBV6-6,CASSYGGVFGNTIYF,TGTGCCAGCAGTTACGGAGGGGTATTTGGAAACACCATATATTTT
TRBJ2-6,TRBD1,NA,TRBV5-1,CASSLAGQATSGANVLTF,TGCGCCAGCAGCTTGGCCGGACAGGCGACCTCTGGGGCCAACGTCCTGACTTTC
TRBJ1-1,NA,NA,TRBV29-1,CSVADSMNTEAFF,TGCAGCGTAGCCGACAGCATGAACACTGAAGCTTTCTTT
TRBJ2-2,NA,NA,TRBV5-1,CASSSRGFGGGRAGELFF,TGCGCCAGCAGCTCCCGGGGTTTTGGAGGGGGGCGCGCCGGGGAGCTGTTTTTT
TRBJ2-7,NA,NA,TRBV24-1,CATSEGQISYEQYF,TGTGCCACCAGTGAAGGTCAGATCTCCTACGAGCAGTACTTC
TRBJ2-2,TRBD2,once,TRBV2,CASSYPSGGLNTGELFF,TGTGCCAGCAGTTACCCTAGCGGGGGCTTAAACACCGGGGAGCTGTTTTTT
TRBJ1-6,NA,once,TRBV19,CASSIAGSPLHF,TGTGCCAGTAGTATCGCAGGGTCACCCCTCCACTTT
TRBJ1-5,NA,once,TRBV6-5,CASRYREVQPQHF,TGTGCCAGCAGGTACAGGGAAGTTCAGCCCCAGCATTTT